The 30 T cell receptor beta chains in this list originate from one sample, sequenced in a study of CD8 T cells in Susac syndrome. RNA totalling roughly 0.5 to 1 ug underwent reverse transcription with random hexamers. TCRdb fed the immunoSEQ multiplex PCR reads into MiXCR, producing one record per CDR3 protein. Of approximately 150,000 distinct CDR3 sequences listed, 85% to 95% were seen once; the top ten hold over 0.08%. The sequenced sample consisted of CD4+ T cells from PBMCs. The source is a human donor with multiple sclerosis.

This clonotype has a single count. The rearrangement joins TRBV5-1 to TRBJ2-1; D may be TRBD2 (5 bases). The ends were cut back, 4 bases at V and 5 bases at J, with 16 bases in the middle. CDR1 SGHRS and CDR2 YFSETQ come from the germline V gene. This CDR3 contains 15 residues. The CDR3 sequence is CASSQEDLPHNEQFF. The CDR3 DNA follows: TGCGCCAGCAGCCAGGAGGACTTACCACACAATGAGCAGTTCTTC.

V gene TRBV3-1 combines with J gene TRBJ2-1; no clear D gene. The length of the CDR3 is 16 residues. Germline V gives CDR1 LGHDT, CDR2 YNNKEL (reference sequence). V dropped 2 bases and J dropped 4 bases, with 15 bases sitting between them. The CDR3 DNA follows: TGTGCCAGCAGCCAAATTATATCGCACCTATACAATGAGCAGTTCTTC. Its protein product is CASSQIISHLYNEQFF.

The chain combines TRBV2 with TRBJ2-3, with D tentatively TRBD1 (7 bases). Between the trimmed V and J ends, which lost 2 bases and 2 bases, there was a span of 11 bases. The CDR3 loop spans 15 amino acids. From germline, CDR1 is SNHLY and CDR2 FYNNEI. The CDR3 protein is CASSEQGGLTDTQYF. DNA for the CDR3: TGTGCCAGCAGTGAACAGGGGGGACTCACAGATACGCAGTATTTT.

The chain recombines TRBV2 with TRBJ2-7; weak D call: TRBD2 (7 bases). CDR1 is SNHLY and CDR2 is FYNNEI in the germline V gene. The CDR3 extends over 12 amino acids. V gave up 11 bases and J gave up 5 bases, with 16 bases separating them. In DNA, the CDR3 is TGTGCCTGGGGGGGGCCACTGCACGAGCAGTACTTC. Its protein is CAWGGPLHEQYF.

This clonotype was observed once. The V call is TRBV6-1, the J call TRBJ1-2; 7 nucleotides align to TRBD1. Unmatched junction bases numbered 6, after V lost 8 bases and J lost 0 bases. Germline V CDR1 and CDR2: MNHNS, SASEGT. This CDR3 is built from 14 residues. CDR3 DNA: TGTGCCAGCCGGCAAGGGACAGCTAACTATGGCTACACCTTC. It codes for CASRQGTANYGYTF.

This clonotype appeared a few times. The chain couples TRBV6-5 to TRBJ2-2, with 7 bases identical to TRBD1. CDR1 and CDR2 from the germline V gene are MNHEY and SVGAGI. This CDR3 is 14 amino acids long. J lost 5 bases, V lost 1 base, and 1 base had no gene match. The CDR3 loop reads CASSYLTGTGELFF. The CDR3 nucleotides are TGTGCCAGCAGTTACTTGACAGGGACCGGGGAGCTGTTTTTT.

Written as DNA, the CDR3 is TGCAGTGCTAGCCGTGGAGGGTCCGAGCAGTACTTC. Its protein is CSASRGGSEQYF. The chain links TRBV20-1 to TRBJ2-7, with D possibly matching TRBD2 (6 bases). The germline gives CDR1 DFQATT, CDR2 SNEGSKA (reference sequence). The CDR3 totals 12 residues. V was cut by 3 bases and J by 6 bases, with 12 bases left in between.

In its sample, this clonotype was seen once. This chain uses TRBV6-1 with TRBJ2-1, with 13 bases that match TRBD2. Losses at the gene ends were 6 bases for V and 0 bases for J; bases not matched to a gene: 8. Germline assignment: CDR1 MNHNS and CDR2 SASEGT. This CDR3 has 18 residues. The CDR3 DNA reads TGTGCCAGCAGAAGACTAGCGGGGGGCCTGAGCTCCTACAATGAGCAGTTCTTC. Translation: CASRRLAGGLSSYNEQFF.

This clonotype was found a few times. The CDR3, as DNA: TGTGCCAGCAGTCCCCCTTCAGAGACCCAGTACTTC. This sequence encodes CASSPPSETQYF. V usage is TRBV28 and J usage is TRBJ2-5; D is unclear. From germline, CDR1 is MDHEN and CDR2 SYDVKM. V was cut by 5 bases and J by 4 bases, with 8 bases left in between. The CDR3 is 12 amino acids. The full variable domain, completed using reference TRBV28 and TRBJ2-5, is DVKVTQSSRYLVKRTGEKVFLECVQDMDHENMFWYRQDPGLGLRLIYFSYDVKMKEKGDIPEGYSVSREKKERFSLILESASTNQTSMYLCASSPPSETQYFGPGTRLLVL.

V is TRBV3-1 and J is TRBJ1-3, with 8 bases identical to TRBD1. The ends lost 4 bases at V and 8 bases at J; junction bases unmatched: 4. This CDR3 contains 13 residues. CDR1 and CDR2 (germline): LGHDT, YNNKEL (reference sequence). In DNA, the CDR3 is TGTGCCAGCAGCCCGGGGACAGGCGACACCATATATTTT. Its translation is CASSPGTGDTIYF.

V is TRBV7-9 and J is TRBJ1-2; D perhaps matches TRBD1 (5 bases). The ends were cut back, 10 bases at V and 6 bases at J, with 24 bases in the middle. Per germline, CDR1 SEHNR and CDR2 FQNEAQ (reference sequence). The CDR3 runs 15 residues. For the CDR3, the DNA is TGTGCCATCTCGGGGGGGGAAATCCCTATCGATGGCTACACCTTC. It yields the protein CAISGGEIPIDGYTF.

The V gene is TRBV27, the J gene TRBJ2-7; 7 nucleotides agree with TRBD1. The CDR3 is made up of 18 amino acids. V lost 3 bases to trimming and J lost 0 bases; unmatched junction nucleotides: 14. Germline-derived CDR1 and CDR2 are MNHEY and SMNVEV (reference sequence). The CDR3 spells CASSLSPPTGASSYEQYF. DNA of the CDR3: TGTGCCAGCAGTTTGTCTCCCCCCACAGGGGCTTCCTCCTACGAGCAGTACTTC.

This clonotype came up a few times. The chain is built from TRBV13 and TRBJ1-1; 7 bases are a match to TRBD1. Germline V lookup: CDR1 PRHDT, CDR2 FYEKMQ (reference sequence). The CDR3 is 12 amino acids. The junction had 5 bases not matched to a gene; V was cut back by 9 bases and J by 4 bases. The CDR3 loop reads CASSGQVTEAFF. In DNA form, the CDR3 reads TGTGCCAGTTCAGGACAGGTCACTGAAGCTTTCTTT.

This chain joins TRBV5-1 and TRBJ2-2; 9 nucleotides match TRBD2. The CDR3 has 18 residues. Germline-derived CDR1 and CDR2 are SGHRS and YFSETQ. The junction had 8 bases not matched to a gene; V was cut back by 0 bases and J by 2 bases. CDR3 residues: CASSLEDFSGGNTGELFF. CDR3 nucleotide sequence: TGCGCCAGCAGCTTGGAGGATTTTAGCGGGGGCAACACCGGGGAGCTGTTTTTT.

The CDR3 sequence is CAAASLAGDTDTQYF. The CDR3 DNA reads TGTGCCGCAGCATCCCTAGCGGGGGACACAGATACGCAGTATTTT. The chain employs TRBV6-1 and TRBJ2-3, with 10 bases aligning to TRBD2. The CDR3 extends over 15 amino acids. CDR1 MNHNS and CDR2 SASEGT come from the germline V gene. Trimming removed 11 bases from V and 2 bases from J; junction bases left unmatched: 10.

CDR3 sequence: CASSLVGRAGNEQFF. The CDR3 coding sequence is TGTGCCAGCAGTTTAGTCGGGAGGGCCGGGAATGAGCAGTTCTTC. The V gene is TRBV27, the J gene TRBJ2-1, with 8 bases that match TRBD2. Per germline, CDR1 MNHEY and CDR2 SMNVEV (reference sequence). The CDR3 covers 15 residues. With V trimmed by 2 bases and J by 7 bases, 7 bases remained unmatched.

The V gene is TRBV18, the J gene TRBJ1-2; 10 bases agree with TRBD1. The CDR3 extends over 15 amino acids. The junction had 8 bases not matched to a gene; V was cut back by 6 bases and J by 4 bases. CDR1 is KGHSH, CDR2 LQKENI, per germline. This chain's CDR3 is CASSPGQGGGYGYTF. Here the CDR3 DNA reads TGTGCCAGCTCTCCCGGACAGGGGGGCGGCTATGGCTACACCTTC.

The genes are TRBV5-4 and TRBJ2-6, with no clear D. Trimming pared 0 bases from V and 1 base from J, leaving 8 bases between. Germline CDR1 is SGHNT and CDR2 is YYREEE (reference sequence). This CDR3 contains 16 residues. CDR3 region: CASSLGMGSGANVLTF. For the CDR3, the DNA is TGTGCCAGCAGCTTGGGGATGGGTTCTGGGGCCAACGTCCTGACTTTC.

The chain combines TRBV7-9 with TRBJ1-6, with D unresolved. Germline V lookup: CDR1 SEHNR, CDR2 FQNEAQ (reference sequence). The CDR3 extends over 14 amino acids. The ends were cut back, 1 base at V and 7 bases at J, with 8 bases in the middle. CDR3 nucleotides: TGTGCCAGCAGCTTAGGGACGGTAAATTCACCCCTCCACTTT. Its protein product is CASSLGTVNSPLHF.

The J gene is TRBJ2-1, the V gene TRBV7-9; perhaps TRBD2 as D (7 bases). V shed 5 bases and J shed 3 bases, with 20 bases lying between them. The CDR3 loop spans 17 amino acids. The germline CDR1 and CDR2 sequences are SEHNR and FQNEAQ (reference sequence). The CDR3 sequence is CASSPQLSGGLYNEQFF. As DNA, the CDR3 is TGTGCCAGCAGCCCCCAACTGTCGGGGGGCCTCTACAATGAGCAGTTCTTC.

This chain connects TRBV12-2 to TRBJ2-7; TRBD2, the D gene given by the table, was not confirmed from the DNA. TRBV12-2 is assigned pseudogene status. This CDR3 is built from 17 residues. The CDR3 nucleotides read TGTGCAAGTCGCTCTTGGAGCCACCACGAGCCGCTGTGCAAGCAGTACTTC. Its translation: CASRSWSHHEPLCKQYF.

V is TRBV28 and J is TRBJ1-2; the D gene is possibly TRBD1 (6 bases). Germline assignment: CDR1 MDHEN and CDR2 SYDVKM. The CDR3 runs 13 residues. V lost 9 bases and J 2 bases, leaving 13 bases between the germline ends. CDR3 loop: CASYDRLNYGYTF. The CDR3 DNA is TGTGCCAGTTACGACAGGCTAAACTATGGCTACACCTTC.

This clonotype was found once. This sequence joins TRBV3-1 and TRBJ2-2; perhaps TRBD2 as D (5 bases). V lost 8 bases and J 4 bases, leaving 11 bases between the germline ends. The length of the CDR3 is 13 residues. Per the germline V gene, CDR1 is LGHDT and CDR2 is YNNKEL (reference sequence). CDR3 in DNA: TGTGCCAGCGGGAGAGAAGGCACCGGGGAGCTGTTTTTT. Translated: CASGREGTGELFF.

This clonotype was observed a few times. The rearrangement links TRBV5-1 to TRBJ2-7; TRBD1 or TRBD2 may be the D gene (6 bases each). The CDR3 sequence is 15 residues long. CDR1 is SGHRS and CDR2 is YFSETQ in the germline V gene. V was shortened by 4 bases and J by 0 bases, with 14 bases between the two germline ends. CDR3 loop: CASSAGHTSSYEQYF. DNA of the CDR3: TGCGCCAGCAGCGCGGGACACACAAGCTCCTACGAGCAGTACTTC.

V gene TRBV9 combines with J gene TRBJ2-3; 7 nucleotides agree with TRBD1. The length of the CDR3 is 16 residues. Germline loops: CDR1 SGDLS, CDR2 YYNGEE. Germline trimming cut 3 bases from V and 2 bases from J; bases unmatched to any gene: 9. The CDR3 loop is CASSAYAGTDTDTQYF. The CDR3, as DNA: TGTGCCAGCAGCGCCTACGCCGGGACAGACACAGATACGCAGTATTTT.

V and J are TRBV20-1 and TRBJ2-2; D may be TRBD2 (5 bases). This CDR3 has 14 residues. V was clipped by 1 base and J by 7 bases, with 13 bases between them. In germline, CDR1 is DFQATT, CDR2 SNEGSKA (reference sequence). CDR3 protein: CSARGLATDGELFF. The CDR3 DNA sequence: TGCAGTGCTAGAGGCTTAGCGACCGACGGGGAGCTGTTTTTT.

The chain carries TRBV7-8 and TRBJ2-5; 12 bases match TRBD2. Germline V gene sequence: CDR1 SGHVS, CDR2 FQNEAQ. Germline trimming cut 2 bases from V and 4 bases from J; bases unmatched to any gene: 8. The CDR3 runs to 17 residues. The CDR3: CASSLMASGGGGETQYF. The CDR3 coding sequence is TGTGCCAGCAGCTTAATGGCTAGCGGGGGGGGAGGAGAGACCCAGTACTTC.

This chain uses TRBV30 with TRBJ2-1, with 7 bases identical to TRBD2. CDR3 length equals 16 residues. Trimming at V came to 0 bases and at J to 4 bases, leaving 9 bases not matched to a gene. CDR1 and CDR2 from the germline V gene are GTSNPN and SVGIG (reference sequence). The CDR3 region is CAWSVSRASGYNEQFF. Here the CDR3 DNA reads TGTGCCTGGAGTGTAAGTCGGGCTAGCGGTTACAATGAGCAGTTCTTC.

The rearrangement uses TRBV13 and TRBJ2-3; D remains ambiguous. Germline CDR1 and CDR2: PRHDT and FYEKMQ (reference sequence). There are 16 residues in the CDR3. V gave up 5 bases and J gave up 0 bases, with 15 bases separating them. CDR3 bases: TGTGCCAGCAGCCCCCGTGAAGGTCGAAGCACAGATACGCAGTATTTT. This encodes CASSPREGRSTDTQYF. The variable domain in full, with the rest retrieved from reference TRBV13 and TRBJ2-3, is AAGVIQSPRHLIKEKRETATLKCYPIPRHDTVYWYQQGPGQDPQFLISFYEKMQSDKGSIPDRFSAQQFSDYHSELNMSSLELGDSALYFCASSPREGRSTDTQYFGPGTRLTVL.

This clonotype was detected only once. The rearrangement joins TRBV24-1 to TRBJ2-5; possible D gene TRBD2, 5 bases. The ends were cut back, 3 bases at V and 5 bases at J, with 6 bases in the middle. CDR1 is KGHDR and CDR2 is SFDVKD in the germline V gene. The CDR3 extends over 12 amino acids. This chain's CDR3 is CATSDPGETQYF. The CDR3 coding sequence is TGTGCCACCAGTGATCCGGGGGAGACCCAGTACTTC.